Described below is a single T cell receptor beta chain sequence and its context. This specimen comes from a study of blood T cell repertoires in COVID-19. This CDR3 contains 13 residues. V was cut by 5 bases and J by 2 bases, with 9 bases left in between. From germline, CDR1 is SGHTA and CDR2 FQGNSA. TCRdb's table, derived via immunoSEQ multiplex PCR, lists solely in-frame clones and lacks some. The sample carries 100,000 to 150,000 clones, over 75% recorded once. Sequencing was done on a sample of peripheral blood. The J gene is TRBJ1-1, the V gene TRBV7-2, with D possibly matching TRBD1 (5 bases). The sequence was obtained from a woman older than 75 with acute or convalescent COVID-19. CDR3 in amino acids: CASSRQLNTEAFF. In DNA form, the CDR3 reads TGTGCCAGCAGCCGACAGCTAAACACTGAAGCTTTCTTT.